This TCR beta chain was captured by sequencing in a study of blood T cell repertoires in COVID-19. Study-level information: Acute-phase and convalescent COVID-19 samples originated in the United States, Italy and Spain. From T cells, B-cell-depleted T cells, or PBMCs came the material, which was cDNA or gDNA.

Trimming took 4 bases from V and 2 from J, leaving 14 bases between them. This CDR3 is 15 amino acids long. In germline, CDR1 is SGHAT, CDR2 FQNNGV. Authors' data handling: Cell counts per sample came from amplifying reference gene primers. Assay used: immunoSEQ multiplex PCR; TCRdb lists only in-frame clones, some missing. That table furnishes V, J and clone size, whereas the DNA furnished D and trimming. This table has about 200,000 clones, about 85% appearing once. This sequence was found in a man in his sixties with active or convalescent COVID-19. The sample was peripheral blood. This sequence joins TRBV11-2 and TRBJ1-2; D is unclear. CDR3 sequence reads: CASSSRLEFNYGYTF. The CDR3 DNA reads as TGTGCCAGCAGCTCCCGACTGGAGTTCAACTATGGCTACACCTTC.